These 30 T cell receptor beta chains were all obtained from the same sample, sequenced in a study of blood T cell repertoires in COVID-19. Method: immunoSEQ multiplex PCR; TCRdb's copy keeps in-frame clones and lacks some. The sample has about 160,000 clones; approximately 92% are singletons. Sequencing used peripheral blood. The receptors originated from a woman in her forties or fifties with acute or convalescent COVID-19.

The chain employs TRBV11-2 and TRBJ1-1; no reliable D call. Germline values: CDR1 SGHAT, CDR2 FQNNGV. This CDR3 region has 14 residues. Trimming took 3 bases from V and 3 from J, leaving 11 bases between them. CDR3 sequence (DNA): TGTGCCAGCAGCTTTGAGTGGGAGGACACTGAAGCTTTCTTT. Protein: CASSFEWEDTEAFF.

The chain is built from TRBV25-1 and TRBJ1-1, with D hard to call. CDR3 length: 12 amino acids. CDR1 and CDR2 (germline): MGHDK, SYGVNS. The V end lost 9 bases, the J end lost 5 bases, and 13 bases lay between the germline ends. DNA for the CDR3: TGTGCCAGTGGGCGGGGATTTACTGAAGCTTTCTTT. Its protein product is CASGRGFTEAFF.

This chain uses TRBV30 with TRBJ1-5; no reliable D call. The CDR3 has 14 residues. The V and J ends lost 0 bases and 4 bases respectively, with 10 bases between them. Germline V CDR1 and CDR2: GTSNPN, SVGIG (reference sequence). This CDR3 is CAWSVLAENQPQHF. Written as DNA, the CDR3 is TGTGCCTGGAGTGTACTGGCGGAGAATCAGCCCCAGCATTTT.

V and J are TRBV11-2 and TRBJ1-2; a possible D gene is TRBD1 (5 bases). V lost 7 bases to trimming and J lost 8 bases, with 20 bases between them. The CDR3 totals 14 residues. Germline V gene lookup returns CDR1 SGHAT and CDR2 FQNNGV. As DNA, the CDR3 is TGTGCCAGCAACCTCCCGGGGGTAGGGTGGGGCTACACCTTC. Translated, it gives CASNLPGVGWGYTF.

V and J are TRBV6-2 or TRBV6-3 and TRBJ1-5; 9 bases fit TRBD1. The CDR3 covers 15 residues. V dropped 0 bases and J dropped 6; count of bases not matched to a gene: 3. The germline V gene encodes CDR1 MNHEY and CDR2 SVGEGT. In DNA, the CDR3 is TGTGCCAGCAGTTACTCGGGACAGGGTGCTCAGCCCCAGCATTTT. Protein sequence: CASSYSGQGAQPQHF.

The chain uses TRBV11-2 and TRBJ1-2; D is ambiguous. This CDR3 comprises 12 residues. The germline gives CDR1 SGHAT, CDR2 FQNNGV. Trimming took off 1 base at V and 6 bases at J, with 6 bases between the two ends. This chain's CDR3 is CASSLGRDGYTF. DNA of the CDR3: TGTGCCAGCAGCTTAGGACGGGATGGCTACACCTTC.

This clone has only a few counts. The chain recombines TRBV7-9 with TRBJ2-5; 10 bases line up with TRBD2. This CDR3 comprises 15 residues. With V trimmed by 3 bases and J by 3 bases, 4 bases remained unmatched. Germline-derived CDR1 and CDR2 are SEHNR and FQNEAQ (reference sequence). The DNA for the CDR3 is TGTGCCAGCAGCTTTACCCTAGCGGGGGAAGAGACCCAGTACTTC. Translating gives CASSFTLAGEETQYF.

Concerning this clone: Other DNA sequences in this specimen translate into the identical CDR3. V gene TRBV9 combines with J gene TRBJ1-2; 11 nucleotides line up with TRBD1. From germline, CDR1 is SGDLS and CDR2 YYNGEE. The CDR3 consists of 13 residues. Trimming at V came to 4 bases and at J to 6 bases, leaving 2 bases not matched to a gene. CDR3 in amino acids: CASSSGQGDGYTF. The DNA of the CDR3 is TGTGCCAGCAGCTCGGGACAGGGGGATGGCTACACCTTC.

The chain has TRBV24-1 and TRBJ2-1, with 7 bases matching TRBD2. The junction had 8 bases not matched to a gene; V was cut back by 7 bases and J by 9 bases. CDR1 is KGHDR, CDR2 SFDVKD, per germline. CDR3 length: 13 amino acids. The CDR3 is CATSGYSGGEQFF. DNA of the CDR3: TGTGCCACCAGCGGTTATTCGGGAGGTGAGCAGTTCTTC.

CDR3 residues: CASSPGTSGNNEQFF. The CDR3 coding sequence is TGTGCCAGCAGCCCCGGGACTAGCGGCAACAATGAGCAGTTCTTC. The J gene is TRBJ2-1, the V gene TRBV3-1 (or the pseudogene TRBV3-2), with 11 bases that match TRBD2. Germline V lookup: CDR1 LGHDT, CDR2 YNNKEL (reference sequence). The CDR3 length is 15 residues. With V trimmed by 4 bases and J by 5 bases, 4 bases remained unmatched.

The chain joins TRBV3-1 (or the pseudogene TRBV3-2) to TRBJ1-1; D possibly corresponds to TRBD1 (6 bases). The CDR3 consists of 15 residues. Trimming removed 5 bases from V and 5 bases from J, with 18 bases in between. CDR1 and CDR2 (germline): LGHDT, YNNKEL (reference sequence). CDR3 DNA sequence: TGTGCCAGCAGCGTCGCCAGGGGAAAGAGGACTGAAGCTTTCTTT. Amino acids: CASSVARGKRTEAFF.

V is TRBV28 and J is TRBJ2-1; perhaps TRBD1 as D (6 bases). Per the germline V gene, CDR1 is MDHEN and CDR2 is SYDVKM. The CDR3 contains 15 residues. Trimming left V 5 bases short and J 2 bases short, with 13 bases between. In DNA, the CDR3 is TGTGCCAGCAGTCTGCGTACAGGGACCTACAATGAGCAGTTCTTC. Protein: CASSLRTGTYNEQFF. The whole variable domain, remainder taken from reference TRBV28 and TRBJ2-1, is DVKVTQSSRYLVKRTGEKVFLECVQDMDHENMFWYRQDPGLGLRLIYFSYDVKMKEKGDIPEGYSVSREKKERFSLILESASTNQTSMYLCASSLRTGTYNEQFFGPGTRLTVL.

The chain employs TRBV7-9 and TRBJ2-2; D is unclear. Germline V gene sequence: CDR1 SEHNR, CDR2 FQNEAQ (reference sequence). Trimming took 6 bases from V and 2 from J, leaving 10 bases between them. This CDR3 has 14 residues. The CDR3 region is CASSHTTNTGELFF. DNA of the CDR3: TGTGCCAGCAGTCACACTACAAACACCGGGGAGCTGTTTTTT.

V usage is TRBV6-5 and J usage is TRBJ2-7, with unresolved D. The CDR3 covers 14 residues. Trimming stripped 5 bases from V and 0 bases from J, with 11 bases between. CDR1 and CDR2 from the germline V gene are MNHEY and SVGAGI. The DNA for the CDR3 is TGTGCCAGCAGTACACAATCAGGCTCCTACGAGCAGTACTTC. Its protein product is CASSTQSGSYEQYF.

V is TRBV2 and J is TRBJ2-1; 8 nucleotides align to TRBD2. The germline V gene has CDR1 SNHLY and CDR2 FYNNEI. J lost 9 bases, V lost 0 bases, and 10 bases had no gene match. This CDR3 has 16 amino acids. DNA for the CDR3: TGTGCCAGCAGTGAAGCCAGCGGGGGCTCTAGCAGTGAGCAGTTCTTC. This sequence encodes CASSEASGGSSSEQFF.

V gene TRBV20-1 combines with J gene TRBJ1-1; tentative D call: TRBD1 (6 bases). Between the trimmed V and J ends, which lost 3 bases and 4 bases, there was a span of 18 bases. CDR1 is DFQATT, CDR2 SNEGSKA, per germline (reference sequence). CDR3 length: 15 amino acids. The CDR3 DNA reads TGCAGTGCTAGTAGGGCAGGGGTGGTAATCACTGAAGCTTTCTTT. It codes for CSASRAGVVITEAFF.

This rearrangement joins TRBV23-1 to TRBJ1-2, with D perhaps matching TRBD1 (5 bases). TRBV23-1 carries the ORF label, with uncertain function. Trimming cost V 2 bases and J 4 bases, with 14 bases left between them. This CDR3 contains 15 residues. The CDR3 sequence: CASSQIARAPYGYTF. CDR3 in DNA: TGCGCCAGCAGTCAAATCGCCAGGGCGCCCTATGGCTACACCTTC.

The genes are TRBV7-9 and TRBJ2-1, with TRBD2 as a possible D gene (5 bases). Between the trimmed V and J ends, which lost 4 bases and 1 base, there was a span of 8 bases. CDR1 and CDR2 (germline): SEHNR, FQNEAQ (reference sequence). The CDR3 extends over 14 amino acids. The CDR3 nucleotides are TGTGCCAGCAGCTCATCGGGGTCCTACAATGAGCAGTTCTTC. Residues: CASSSSGSYNEQFF. Using reference TRBV7-9 and TRBJ2-1 for the parts outside the CDR3, the full variable domain is DTGVSQNPRHKITKRGQNVTFRCDPISEHNRLYWYRQTLGQGPEFLTYFQNEAQLEKSRLLSDRFSAERPKGSFSTLEIQRTEQGDSAMYLCASSSSGSYNEQFFGPGTRLTVL.

The chain couples TRBV6-5 to TRBJ1-6; a possible D gene is TRBD1 (6 bases). Trimming pared 7 bases from V and 7 bases from J, leaving 11 bases between. This CDR3 has 13 amino acids. Per the germline V gene, CDR1 is MNHEY and CDR2 is SVGAGI. The DNA of the CDR3 is TGTGCCAGCAAGGGGGTTACGAATTCACCCCTCCACTTT. It yields the protein CASKGVTNSPLHF.

The V gene is TRBV5-1, the J gene TRBJ1-3; D might be TRBD1 (6 bases). There are 16 residues in the CDR3. Trimming stripped 0 bases from V and 4 bases from J, with 14 bases between. Looked up from germline, CDR1 is SGHRS and CDR2 is YFSETQ. CDR3 in DNA: TGCGCCAGCAGCTTGGAGGGGGAGTCGGCAGGAAACACCATATATTTT. Its translation: CASSLEGESAGNTIYF.

V usage is TRBV6-2 or TRBV6-3 and J usage is TRBJ2-7; D ambiguous. CDR1 MNHEY and CDR2 SVGEGT come from the germline V gene. V lost 4 bases to trimming and J lost 2 bases, with 3 bases between them. The CDR3 consists of 11 residues. Here the CDR3 reads CASSSAYEQYF. For the CDR3, the DNA is TGTGCCAGCAGTTCGGCCTACGAGCAGTACTTC.

This rearrangement joins TRBV7-8 to TRBJ2-1, with 9 bases that match TRBD2. Looked up from germline, CDR1 is SGHVS and CDR2 is FQNEAQ. The CDR3 sequence is 14 residues long. V was pared by 1 base and J by 9 bases, with 4 bases of the junction left unmatched. The CDR3 nucleotides read TGTGCCAGCAGCTTAGGCGCGGGAGGGCTTGAGCAGTTCTTC. It translates to CASSLGAGGLEQFF.

The V call is TRBV5-4, the J call TRBJ1-6; 8 bases match TRBD1. The CDR3 runs to 16 residues. The trim removed 2 bases at V and 10 bases at J, leaving 11 bases unmatched. CDR1 SGHNT and CDR2 YYREEE come from the germline V gene (reference sequence). CDR3 sequence reads: CASSFNRGNLGSPLHF. In DNA, the CDR3 is TGTGCCAGCAGCTTCAACAGGGGGAATTTGGGATCACCCCTCCACTTT.

The V and J genes are TRBV18 and TRBJ1-5; D perhaps matches TRBD1 (6 bases). Per the germline V gene, CDR1 is KGHSH and CDR2 is LQKENI. Trimming left V 6 bases short and J 5 bases short, with 17 bases between. CDR3 length: 15 amino acids. The CDR3 is CASSLNEGGYQPQHF. CDR3 DNA sequence: TGTGCCAGCTCGCTTAACGAGGGGGGGTATCAGCCCCAGCATTTT.

V gene TRBV30 combines with J gene TRBJ1-1; D call uncertain. CDR3 length: 12 residues. The V end was cut by 1 base, the J end by 10 bases, with 13 bases between. Germline CDR1 GTSNPN, CDR2 SVGIG (reference sequence). The CDR3 nucleotides read TGTGCCTGGAGTGATGCTCGGGAGACAGCTTTCTTT. It codes for CAWSDARETAFF.

V and J are TRBV5-1 and TRBJ1-1, with TRBD1 identical over 10 bases. CDR1 is SGHRS, CDR2 YFSETQ, per germline. This CDR3 region has 15 residues. V dropped 4 bases and J dropped 6; count of bases not matched to a gene: 9. CDR3 bases: TGCGCCAGCAGCGCCTGGGACAGGGGTGAGGCTGAAGCTTTCTTT. Its protein product is CASSAWDRGEAEAFF.

This clone appeared a single time. This sequence joins TRBV18 and TRBJ1-1; TRBD1 matches at 8 bases. CDR1 KGHSH and CDR2 LQKENI come from the germline V gene. The CDR3 spans 17 residues. J lost 0 bases, V lost 2 bases, and 8 bases had no gene match. The CDR3 nucleotides read TGTGCCAGCTCACCATTAAATCAGGGGGCTTTGAACACTGAAGCTTTCTTT. Amino acids: CASSPLNQGALNTEAFF.

The V gene is TRBV6-4, the J gene TRBJ1-6; TRBD1 matches 10 bases. The CDR3 spans 16 residues. Germline V gene lookup returns CDR1 MRHNA and CDR2 SNTAGT. J was trimmed by 9 bases and V by 4 bases; bases with no gene match: 9. In DNA, the CDR3 is TGTGCCAGCAGTGCCGGGGGACAGGGGAGTGGTTCACCCCTCCACTTT. Its translation is CASSAGGQGSGSPLHF.

This clone was found once. CDR3 sequence reads: CASRVGQGGGYTF. DNA for the CDR3: TGTGCCAGCAGAGTGGGACAGGGGGGTGGCTACACCTTC. J is TRBJ1-2 and V is TRBV28; 11 bases map to TRBD1. The CDR3 covers 13 residues. The J segment lost 7 bases and the V segment lost 6 bases, leaving 4 bases of the junction unmatched. CDR1 is MDHEN, CDR2 SYDVKM, per germline.

The chain links TRBV7-2 to TRBJ1-3, with D hard to call. This CDR3 comprises 16 residues. The germline V gene encodes CDR1 SGHTA and CDR2 FQGNSA. V was pared by 5 bases and J by 0 bases, with 14 bases between. The CDR3 sequence: CASSAGGRSSGNTIYF. CDR3 bases: TGTGCCAGCAGCGCCGGTGGGAGAAGCTCTGGAAACACCATATATTTT.